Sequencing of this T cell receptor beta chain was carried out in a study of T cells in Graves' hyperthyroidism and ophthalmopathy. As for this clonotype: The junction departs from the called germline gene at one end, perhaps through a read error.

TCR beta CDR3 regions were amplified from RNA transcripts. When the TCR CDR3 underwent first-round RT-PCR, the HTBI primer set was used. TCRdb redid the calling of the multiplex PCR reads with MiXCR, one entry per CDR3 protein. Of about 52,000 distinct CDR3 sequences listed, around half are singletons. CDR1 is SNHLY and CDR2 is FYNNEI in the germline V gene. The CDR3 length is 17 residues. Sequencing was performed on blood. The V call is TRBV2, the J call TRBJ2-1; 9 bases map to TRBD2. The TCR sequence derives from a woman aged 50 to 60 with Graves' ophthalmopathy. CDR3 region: CASSGRFSGSSYNEQVF. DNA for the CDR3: TGTGCCAGCAGTGGAAGGTTTAGCGGGAGCTCCTACAATGAGCAGGTCTTC.